This T cell receptor (beta chain) was sequenced during a study of blood T cell repertoires in COVID-19. At the level of the study: Sources were T cells, B-cell-depleted T cells, or PBMCs; the material itself was cDNA or gDNA.

The CDR3 totals 15 residues. CDR1 and CDR2 from the germline V gene are SGHRS and YFSETQ. Trimming shortened V by 0 bases and J by 2 bases, and 12 bases separated the two germline ends. How the authors handled the data: Reference gene primers were amplified, and this amplification served to estimate nucleated cell counts. Using immunoSEQ multiplex PCR, the repertoire was profiled, and TCRdb retains in-frame clones only, with some absent. That table gives V, J and clone size, and the DNA gave D and trimming. Of under 300,000 clones in the sample, about 90% were seen once. The participants were between roughly 18 and 89 years old and came from some 23 US areas. Cohort 3 recovery required two negative PCRs, clearance, or symptom resolution.

Sequencing used PBMCs or T cells enriched from blood (not recorded which). This TCR came from a woman aged 18-29 years who had recovered from COVID-19. V and J are TRBV5-1 and TRBJ2-7; TRBD1 is a possible D gene (5 bases). DNA for the CDR3: TGCGCCAGCAGCTTGGGAACAGGCCTAACCTACGAGCAGTACTTC. It codes for CASSLGTGLTYEQYF.